This record looks at one T cell receptor (beta chain) sequence and its context. The antigen is undetermined. The authors incorporated unique molecular identifiers into the TCR beta cDNA libraries. Using its own MiXCR run on the PCR reads, TCRdb lists one record per CDR3 protein. Of about 540,000 distinct CDR3 sequences listed, around 34% are singletons. CDR3 size: 13 residues. V lost 8 bases, J lost 4 bases, and 14 bases lay in between. Germline-derived CDR1 and CDR2 are MNHNY and SVGAGI (reference sequence). This record belongs to a study of post-analysis software for immune sequencing data. Overall study findings and caveats: Controls had lower frequencies than patients of 4 or 5 TRBV segments, which included TRBV5-6, TRBV5-1 and TRBV20-1.

The TCR comes from a girl under 18 with multiple sclerosis. Sequencing was performed on blood. The rearrangement uses TRBV6-6 and TRBJ2-5; maybe TRBD2 (5 bases). This CDR3 reads CASLGLSGETQYF. CDR3 bases: TGTGCCAGCCTAGGTCTCAGCGGAGAGACCCAGTACTTC.